This T cell receptor (beta chain) was documented in a study of tumor-infiltrating lymphocytes in primary liver carcinoma. Study context: Spanning 30 to 69 years of age, the patients were men and women. Among the tumors, stages were T1-T3 N0M0 and sizes roughly 4 to 10 cm.

This CDR3 region has 16 residues. Germline CDR1 SGHAT, CDR2 FQNNGV. With respect to this clonotype: A read error may produce the germline difference seen at one junction end.

Between roughly 20 and 33 mg of unsorted bulk tissue served as the source from which RNA and DNA were co-extracted. Samples were taken from five separate regions of every tumor. The template, 500 ng total RNA, yielded TCR beta cDNA made with a constant-region primer. For TCR beta, libraries were produced by three nested multiplex PCR rounds using slightly modified ARM-PCR. TRBV1-TRBV30 forward and Cbeta reverse primers drove the first two approximately 10-cycle rounds. TCRdb ran MiXCR on the multiplex PCR reads and lists one entry per CDR3 protein. In the table there are fewer than 40,000 distinct CDR3 sequences, approximately 71% of which are singletons.

The chain employs TRBV11-2 and TRBJ2-3; TRBD1 agrees at 7 bases. The sequenced sample was liver tumor tissue from sampling region 3. Noted subset: tumor region T3, left-lateral pole. The TCR sequence derives from a woman aged 25-40 years with primary liver carcinoma and hepatitis B virus infection. The CDR3 protein is CASSQTRQGRVDTQYF. In nucleotides, the CDR3 is TGTGCAAGCAGCCAGACGCGACAGGGAAGGGTAGATACGCAGTATTTT.